This T cell receptor beta chain was obtained from a study of T cells in Graves' hyperthyroidism and ophthalmopathy. Findings of the study overall: Stable hyperthyroidism and ophthalmopathy were separated using 13 V-J signatures.

Ophthalmopathy cases scored 3 or more on the Clinical Activity Score and 4 or more on NOSPECS grade, with duration below 3 months. The germline V gene has CDR1 MNHEY and CDR2 SMNVEV (reference sequence). CDR3 length equals 13 residues. The ends were cut back, 5 bases at V and 3 bases at J, with 10 bases in the middle. Regions amplified from RNA transcripts were the TCR beta CDR3 regions. The HTBI primer set drove a first-round RT-PCR of the TCR CDR3. TCRdb independently ran MiXCR on the multiplex PCR reads; one entry per CDR3 protein. The sample contains fewer than 550,000 distinct CDR3 sequences, roughly 25% of which appear only once. This clonotype was counted ten times or more. Its cognate antigen is unknown.

J is TRBJ1-2 and V is TRBV27; D call uncertain. Input material: blood. The TCR originated in a woman aged 25 to 45 with Graves' ophthalmopathy. CDR3 nucleotide sequence: TGTGCCAGCAGTAGCTTGCGGGACTATGGCTACACCTTC. Amino acid sequence: CASSSLRDYGYTF.